The clone carrying this T cell receptor beta chain is a singleton in its sample. The ends lost 3 bases at V and 2 bases at J; junction bases unmatched: 4. Germline assignment: CDR1 SGHTA and CDR2 FQGNSA. The CDR3 sequence is 15 residues long. Profiled with immunoSEQ multiplex PCR; TCRdb holds only in-frame clones, not every one. The table has a few hundred thousand clones, around 89% seen once. The source of the sample is a study of blood T cell repertoires in COVID-19. The sequencing input was peripheral blood. This receptor was identified in a woman aged 45-60 years with active or convalescent COVID-19. The chain is built from TRBV7-2 and TRBJ1-3, with 7 nucleotides matching TRBD1. The CDR3 protein is CASSLAGQAGNTIYF. In DNA, the CDR3 is TGTGCCAGCAGCTTGGCCGGACAGGCTGGAAACACCATATATTTT. Full variable domain (rest looked up from reference TRBV7-2 and TRBJ1-3): GAGVSQSPSNKVTEKGKDVELRCDPISGHTALYWYRQSLGQGLEFLIYFQGNSAPDKSGLPSDRFSAERTGGSVSTLTIQRTQQEDSAVYLCASSLAGQAGNTIYFGEGSWLTVV.